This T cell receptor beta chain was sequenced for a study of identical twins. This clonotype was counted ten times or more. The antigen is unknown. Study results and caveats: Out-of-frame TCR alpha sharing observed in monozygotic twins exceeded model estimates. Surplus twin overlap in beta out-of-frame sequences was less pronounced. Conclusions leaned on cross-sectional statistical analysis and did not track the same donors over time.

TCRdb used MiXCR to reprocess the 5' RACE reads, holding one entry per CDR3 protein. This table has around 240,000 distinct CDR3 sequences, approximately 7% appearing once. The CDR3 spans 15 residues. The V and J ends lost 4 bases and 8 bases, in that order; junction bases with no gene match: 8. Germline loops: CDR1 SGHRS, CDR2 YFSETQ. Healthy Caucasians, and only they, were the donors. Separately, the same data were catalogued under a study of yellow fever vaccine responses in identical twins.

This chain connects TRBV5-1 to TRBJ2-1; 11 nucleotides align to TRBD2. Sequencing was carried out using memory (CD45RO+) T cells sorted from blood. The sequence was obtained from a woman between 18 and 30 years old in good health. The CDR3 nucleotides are TGCGCCAGCAGCACTCTAGCGGGAGGCACCGATGAGCAGTTCTTC. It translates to CASSTLAGGTDEQFF.